Described below is a single TCR beta chain sequence and its context. The sample originates from a study of identical twins. TCRdb processed the 5' RACE reads anew with MiXCR; each CDR3 protein has one entry. The sample contains a few hundred thousand distinct CDR3 sequences, 20% to 30% of which appear only once. These data were likewise used in another study, on T cells expressing NK-cell markers.

Specimen: CD4+ T cells sorted from blood. The sequence came from a woman under 30 in good health.

Here the CDR3 DNA reads TGTGCCAGCAGTGTCGAGGGGGCGGTAGGCTACACCTTC. As protein: CASSVEGAVGYTF. The chain is built from TRBV2 and TRBJ1-2; 7 bases line up with TRBD1. This CDR3 is 13 amino acids long. Germline V lookup: CDR1 SNHLY, CDR2 FYNNEI. With 4 bases clipped from V and 8 bases from J, the junction kept 7 bases outside the gene matches.